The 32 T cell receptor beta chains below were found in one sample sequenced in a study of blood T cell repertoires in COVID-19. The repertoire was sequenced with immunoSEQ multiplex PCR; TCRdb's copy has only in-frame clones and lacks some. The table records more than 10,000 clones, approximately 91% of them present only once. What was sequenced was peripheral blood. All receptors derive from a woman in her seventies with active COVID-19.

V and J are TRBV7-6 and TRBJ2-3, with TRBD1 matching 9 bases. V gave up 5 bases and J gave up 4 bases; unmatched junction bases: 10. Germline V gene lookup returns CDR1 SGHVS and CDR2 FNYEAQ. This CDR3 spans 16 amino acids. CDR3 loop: CASSLRTGEGADTQYF. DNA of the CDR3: TGTGCCAGCAGCCTCCGGACAGGGGAGGGCGCAGATACGCAGTATTTT.

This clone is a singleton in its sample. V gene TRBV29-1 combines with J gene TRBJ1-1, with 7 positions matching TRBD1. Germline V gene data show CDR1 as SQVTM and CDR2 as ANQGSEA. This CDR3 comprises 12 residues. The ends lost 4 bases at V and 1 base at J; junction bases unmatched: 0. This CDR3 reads CSVAGGNTEAFF. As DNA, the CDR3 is TGCAGCGTTGCAGGGGGGAACACTGAAGCTTTCTTT.

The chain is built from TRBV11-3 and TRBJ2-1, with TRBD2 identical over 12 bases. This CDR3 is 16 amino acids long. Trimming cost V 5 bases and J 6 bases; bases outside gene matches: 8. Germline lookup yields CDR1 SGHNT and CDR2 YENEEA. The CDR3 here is CASSDYRLAGVNEQFF. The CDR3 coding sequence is TGTGCCAGCAGCGATTACCGACTAGCGGGAGTCAATGAGCAGTTCTTC.

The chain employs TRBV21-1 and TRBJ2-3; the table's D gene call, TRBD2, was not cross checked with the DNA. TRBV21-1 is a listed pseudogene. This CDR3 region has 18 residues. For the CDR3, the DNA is TGTGCCAGCAGCAAAGCCGGACTAGCGGGAGGGAAGGCAGATACGCAGTATTTT. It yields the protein CASSKAGLAGGKADTQYF.

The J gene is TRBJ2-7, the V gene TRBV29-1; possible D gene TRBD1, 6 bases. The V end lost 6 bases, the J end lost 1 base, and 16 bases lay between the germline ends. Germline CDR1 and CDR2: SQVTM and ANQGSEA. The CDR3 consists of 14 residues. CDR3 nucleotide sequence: TGCAGCGTCGCACAGGGCCTGGGGTCCTACGAGCAGTACTTC. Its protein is CSVAQGLGSYEQYF.

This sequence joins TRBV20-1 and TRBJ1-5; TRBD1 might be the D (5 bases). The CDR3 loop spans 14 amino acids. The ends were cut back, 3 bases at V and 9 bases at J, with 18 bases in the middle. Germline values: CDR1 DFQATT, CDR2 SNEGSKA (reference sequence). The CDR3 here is CSASSAGGFGPQHF. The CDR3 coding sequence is TGCAGTGCTAGTAGCGCCGGGGGGTTTGGGCCCCAGCATTTT.

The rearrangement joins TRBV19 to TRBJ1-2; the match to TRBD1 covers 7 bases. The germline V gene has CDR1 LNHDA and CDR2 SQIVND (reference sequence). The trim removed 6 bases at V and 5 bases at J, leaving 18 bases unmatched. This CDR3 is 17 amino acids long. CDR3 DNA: TGTGCCAGTAGCCCGCAGGGTTATGGGACAGTCGCTTATGGCTACACCTTC. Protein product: CASSPQGYGTVAYGYTF.

The CDR3 sequence is CASSRRSSGGEQFF. The CDR3 DNA reads as TGTGCCAGCAGCCGGCGGTCTAGCGGGGGTGAGCAGTTCTTC. The chain is built from TRBV14 and TRBJ2-1; 10 bases line up with TRBD2. V was pared by 4 bases and J by 9 bases, with 6 bases of the junction left unmatched. CDR1 is SGHDN, CDR2 FVKESK, per germline. There are 14 residues in the CDR3.

For the CDR3, the DNA is TGTGCCAGCAGCGTGGGGACAGATAGGATAGGCTACACCTTC. Translated, it gives CASSVGTDRIGYTF. The chain joins TRBV11-2 to TRBJ1-2, with 7 bases fitting TRBD1. V shed 5 bases and J 8 bases; nucleotides not matched to a gene: 11. Per the germline V gene, CDR1 is SGHAT and CDR2 is FQNNGV. This CDR3 has 14 amino acids.

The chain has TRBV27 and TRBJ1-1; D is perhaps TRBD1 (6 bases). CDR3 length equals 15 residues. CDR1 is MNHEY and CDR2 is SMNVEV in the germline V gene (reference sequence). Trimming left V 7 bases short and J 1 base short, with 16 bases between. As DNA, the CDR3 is TGTGCCAGCACCGAGACAGGAAACCCGAACACTGAAGCTTTCTTT. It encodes CASTETGNPNTEAFF.

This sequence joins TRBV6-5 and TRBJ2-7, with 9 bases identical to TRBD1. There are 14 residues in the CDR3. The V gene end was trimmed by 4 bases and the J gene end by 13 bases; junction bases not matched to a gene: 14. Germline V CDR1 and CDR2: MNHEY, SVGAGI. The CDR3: CASSSSGTGQPFYF. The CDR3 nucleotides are TGTGCCAGCAGTTCATCCGGGACAGGGCAACCTTTTTACTTC.

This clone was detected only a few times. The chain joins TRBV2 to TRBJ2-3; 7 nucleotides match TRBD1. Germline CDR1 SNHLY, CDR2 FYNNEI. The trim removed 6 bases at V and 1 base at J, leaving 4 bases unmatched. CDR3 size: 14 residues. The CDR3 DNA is TGTGCCAGCAGGGGGACAGTCCGCACAGATACGCAGTATTTT. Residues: CASRGTVRTDTQYF.

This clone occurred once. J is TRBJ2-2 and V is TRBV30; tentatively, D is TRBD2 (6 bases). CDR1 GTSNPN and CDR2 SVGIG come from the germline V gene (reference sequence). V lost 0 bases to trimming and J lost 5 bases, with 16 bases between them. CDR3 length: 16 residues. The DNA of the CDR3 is TGTGCCTGGAGTGTTCACGCGGGATTGAGAACCGGGGAGCTGTTTTTT. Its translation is CAWSVHAGLRTGELFF.

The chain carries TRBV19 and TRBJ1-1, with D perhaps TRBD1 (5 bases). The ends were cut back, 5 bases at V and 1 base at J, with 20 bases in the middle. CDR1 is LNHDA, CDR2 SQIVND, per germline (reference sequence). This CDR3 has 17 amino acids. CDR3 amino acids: CASSPQGWGLANTEAFF. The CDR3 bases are TGTGCCAGTAGTCCCCAGGGATGGGGTTTGGCGAACACTGAAGCTTTCTTT.

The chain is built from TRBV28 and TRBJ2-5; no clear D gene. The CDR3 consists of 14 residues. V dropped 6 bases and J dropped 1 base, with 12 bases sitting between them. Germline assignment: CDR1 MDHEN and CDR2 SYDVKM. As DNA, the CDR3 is TGTGCCAGCAGGCTCACAGCAAGCCAAGAGACCCAGTACTTC. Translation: CASRLTASQETQYF. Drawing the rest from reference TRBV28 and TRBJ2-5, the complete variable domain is DVKVTQSSRYLVKRTGEKVFLECVQDMDHENMFWYRQDPGLGLRLIYFSYDVKMKEKGDIPEGYSVSREKKERFSLILESASTNQTSMYLCASRLTASQETQYFGPGTRLLVL.

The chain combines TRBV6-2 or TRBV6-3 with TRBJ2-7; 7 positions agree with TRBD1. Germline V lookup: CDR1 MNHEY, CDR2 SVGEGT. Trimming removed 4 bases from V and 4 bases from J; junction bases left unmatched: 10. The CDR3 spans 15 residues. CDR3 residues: CASSSSGRGQYEQYF. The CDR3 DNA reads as TGTGCCAGCAGTTCCTCCGGAAGGGGGCAATACGAGCAGTACTTC.

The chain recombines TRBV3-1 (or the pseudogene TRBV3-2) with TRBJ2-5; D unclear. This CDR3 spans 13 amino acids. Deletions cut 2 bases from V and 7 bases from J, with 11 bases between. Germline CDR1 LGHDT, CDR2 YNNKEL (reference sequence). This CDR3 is CASSQSPVGTQYF. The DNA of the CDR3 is TGTGCCAGCAGCCAATCCCCGGTCGGGACCCAGTACTTC.

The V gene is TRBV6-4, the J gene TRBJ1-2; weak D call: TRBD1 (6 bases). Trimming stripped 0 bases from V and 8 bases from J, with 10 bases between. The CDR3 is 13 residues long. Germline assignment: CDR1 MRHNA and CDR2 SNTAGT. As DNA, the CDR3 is TGTGCCAGCAGTGACTCGGGGGCGCGGGGCTACACCTTC. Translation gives CASSDSGARGYTF.

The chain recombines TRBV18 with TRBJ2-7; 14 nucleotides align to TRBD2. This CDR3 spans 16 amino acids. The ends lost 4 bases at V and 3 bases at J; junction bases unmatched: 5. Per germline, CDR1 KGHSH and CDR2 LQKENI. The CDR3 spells CASSLGTSGSYYEQYF. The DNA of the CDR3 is TGTGCCAGCTCACTGGGGACTAGCGGGAGTTACTACGAGCAGTACTTC.

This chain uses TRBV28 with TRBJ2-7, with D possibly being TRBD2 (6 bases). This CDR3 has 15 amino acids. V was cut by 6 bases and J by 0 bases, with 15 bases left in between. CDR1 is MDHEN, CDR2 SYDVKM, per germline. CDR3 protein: CASSRMGGPSYEQYF. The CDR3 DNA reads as TGTGCCAGCAGCCGAATGGGAGGCCCCTCCTACGAGCAGTACTTC.

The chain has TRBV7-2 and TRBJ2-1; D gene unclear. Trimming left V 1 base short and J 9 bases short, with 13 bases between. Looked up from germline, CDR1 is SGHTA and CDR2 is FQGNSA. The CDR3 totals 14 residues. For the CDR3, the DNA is TGTGCCAGCAGCTTAGGTTCGAGTAACGGTGAGCAGTTCTTC. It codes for CASSLGSSNGEQFF.

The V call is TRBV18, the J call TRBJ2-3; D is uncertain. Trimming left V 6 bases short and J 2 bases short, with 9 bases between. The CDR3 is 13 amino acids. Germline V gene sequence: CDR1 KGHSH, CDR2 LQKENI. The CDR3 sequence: CASSTATTDTQYF. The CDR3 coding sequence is TGTGCCAGCTCTACAGCCACCACAGATACGCAGTATTTT.

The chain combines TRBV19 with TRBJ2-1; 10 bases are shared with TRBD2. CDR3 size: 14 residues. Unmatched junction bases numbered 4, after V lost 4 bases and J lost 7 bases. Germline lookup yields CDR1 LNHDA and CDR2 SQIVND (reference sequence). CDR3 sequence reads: CASSTSGGLNEQFF. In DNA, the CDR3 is TGTGCCAGTAGTACTAGCGGGGGACTTAATGAGCAGTTCTTC.

CDR3 nucleotide sequence: TGTGCCAGCAGTGACGGTATGTCGGAGACCCAGTACTTC. It specifies CASSDGMSETQYF. This chain uses TRBV2 with TRBJ2-5; no clear D gene. V was pared by 3 bases and J by 5 bases, with 10 bases between. The CDR3 consists of 13 residues. Per germline, CDR1 SNHLY and CDR2 FYNNEI.

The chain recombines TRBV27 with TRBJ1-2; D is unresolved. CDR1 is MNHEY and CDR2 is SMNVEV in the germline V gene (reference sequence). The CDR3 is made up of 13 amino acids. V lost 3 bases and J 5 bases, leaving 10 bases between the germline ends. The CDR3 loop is CASSFEGWYGYTF. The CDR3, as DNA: TGTGCCAGCAGTTTTGAGGGTTGGTATGGCTACACCTTC.

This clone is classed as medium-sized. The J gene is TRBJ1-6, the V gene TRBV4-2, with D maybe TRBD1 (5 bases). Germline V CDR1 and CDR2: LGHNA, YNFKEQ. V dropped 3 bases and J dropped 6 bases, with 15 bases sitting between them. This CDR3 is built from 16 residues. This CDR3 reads CASSHEDAGLNSPLHF. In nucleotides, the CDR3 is TGTGCCAGCAGCCACGAGGATGCAGGGCTTAATTCACCCCTCCACTTT.

CDR3 residues: CAWSDLYEQYF. CDR3 DNA: TGTGCCTGGAGTGATCTCTACGAGCAGTACTTC. The chain has TRBV30 and TRBJ2-7; D remains unclear. The ends were cut back, 1 base at V and 3 bases at J, with 4 bases in the middle. There are 11 residues in the CDR3. CDR1 is GTSNPN, CDR2 SVGIG, per germline (reference sequence).

The CDR3 DNA reads as TGTGCCAGCCTCGGGACAGGCCTTTACGAGCAGTACTTC. Its translation: CASLGTGLYEQYF. This sequence joins TRBV28 and TRBJ2-7; 8 nucleotides line up with TRBD1. The germline V gene has CDR1 MDHEN and CDR2 SYDVKM. The CDR3 is 13 amino acids. V lost 8 bases and J lost 4; bases outside the gene matches: 7.

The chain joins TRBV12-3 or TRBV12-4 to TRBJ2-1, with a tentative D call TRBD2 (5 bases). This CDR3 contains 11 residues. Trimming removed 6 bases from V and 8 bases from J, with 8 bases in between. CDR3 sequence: CASRAGDEQFF. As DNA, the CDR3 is TGTGCCAGCAGGGCCGGGGATGAGCAGTTCTTC.

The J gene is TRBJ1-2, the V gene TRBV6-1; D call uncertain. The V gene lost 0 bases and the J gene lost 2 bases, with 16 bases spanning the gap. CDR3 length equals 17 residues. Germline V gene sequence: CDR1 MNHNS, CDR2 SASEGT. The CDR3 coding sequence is TGTGCCAGCAGTGAAGCAATCGACACACACCCAAACTATGGCTACACCTTC. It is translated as CASSEAIDTHPNYGYTF.

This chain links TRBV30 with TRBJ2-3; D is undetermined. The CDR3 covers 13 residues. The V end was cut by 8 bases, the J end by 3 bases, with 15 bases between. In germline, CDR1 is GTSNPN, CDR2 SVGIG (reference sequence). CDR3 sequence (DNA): TGTGCCCGATCTAGGATTGCGACAGATACGCAGTATTTT. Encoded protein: CARSRIATDTQYF.

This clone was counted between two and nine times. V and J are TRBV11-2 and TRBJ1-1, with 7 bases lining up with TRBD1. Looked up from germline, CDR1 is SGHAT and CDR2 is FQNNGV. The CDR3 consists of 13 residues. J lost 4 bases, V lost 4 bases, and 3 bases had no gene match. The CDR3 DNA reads TGTGCCAGCAGCTACCAGGGGGGCACTGAAGCTTTCTTT. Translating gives CASSYQGGTEAFF.